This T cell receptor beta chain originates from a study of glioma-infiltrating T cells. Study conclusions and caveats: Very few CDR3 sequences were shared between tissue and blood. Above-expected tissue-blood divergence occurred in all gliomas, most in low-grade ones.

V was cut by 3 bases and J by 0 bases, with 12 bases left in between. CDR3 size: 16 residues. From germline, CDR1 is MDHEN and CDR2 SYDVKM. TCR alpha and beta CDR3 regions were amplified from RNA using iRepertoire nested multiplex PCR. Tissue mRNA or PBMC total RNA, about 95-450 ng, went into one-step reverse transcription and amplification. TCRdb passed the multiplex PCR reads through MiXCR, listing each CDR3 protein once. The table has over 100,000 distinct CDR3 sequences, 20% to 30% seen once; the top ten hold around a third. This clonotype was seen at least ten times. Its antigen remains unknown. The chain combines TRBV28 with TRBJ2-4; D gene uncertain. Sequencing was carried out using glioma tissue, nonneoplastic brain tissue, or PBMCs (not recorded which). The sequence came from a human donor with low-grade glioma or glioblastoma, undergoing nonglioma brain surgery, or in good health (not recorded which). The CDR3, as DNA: TGTGCCAGCAGTTTGATCCCGGTGCTAGCCAAAAACATTCAGTACTTC. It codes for CASSLIPVLAKNIQYF. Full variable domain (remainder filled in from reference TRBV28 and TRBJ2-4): DVKVTQSSRYLVKRTGEKVFLECVQDMDHENMFWYRQDPGLGLRLIYFSYDVKMKEKGDIPEGYSVSREKKERFSLILESASTNQTSMYLCASSLIPVLAKNIQYFGAGTRLSVL.